This TCR beta chain was recorded in a study of T cell clones after liver transplantation. The overall study: Without induction therapy, subjects received standard immunosuppression until 12-24 months post-transplant. Findings of the study overall: Post-transplant time points were not standardized, so conclusions are preliminary. Donor-reactive sequences fell more than third party-reactive ones, suggesting partial deletion.

Sequenced by immunoSEQ multiplex PCR; TCRdb stores in-frame clones only, minus some. The sample consists of some 80,000 clones, about 85% of them appearing once. CDR1 is KGHSH and CDR2 is LQKENI in the germline V gene. The CDR3 has 13 amino acids. V lost 6 bases and J 5 bases, leaving 13 bases between the germline ends. This clone was seen once. Its antigen is not identified. J is TRBJ1-1 and V is TRBV18; weak D call: TRBD1 (6 bases). Sequenced material: CD4+ T cells from blood, taken about 50 months after liver transplant. This TCR derives from a human patient who received a liver transplant. Some T cells may be the graft donor's. The CDR3: CASSAQGRTEAFF. The CDR3 DNA reads TGTGCCAGCTCGGCACAGGGAAGGACTGAAGCTTTCTTT.